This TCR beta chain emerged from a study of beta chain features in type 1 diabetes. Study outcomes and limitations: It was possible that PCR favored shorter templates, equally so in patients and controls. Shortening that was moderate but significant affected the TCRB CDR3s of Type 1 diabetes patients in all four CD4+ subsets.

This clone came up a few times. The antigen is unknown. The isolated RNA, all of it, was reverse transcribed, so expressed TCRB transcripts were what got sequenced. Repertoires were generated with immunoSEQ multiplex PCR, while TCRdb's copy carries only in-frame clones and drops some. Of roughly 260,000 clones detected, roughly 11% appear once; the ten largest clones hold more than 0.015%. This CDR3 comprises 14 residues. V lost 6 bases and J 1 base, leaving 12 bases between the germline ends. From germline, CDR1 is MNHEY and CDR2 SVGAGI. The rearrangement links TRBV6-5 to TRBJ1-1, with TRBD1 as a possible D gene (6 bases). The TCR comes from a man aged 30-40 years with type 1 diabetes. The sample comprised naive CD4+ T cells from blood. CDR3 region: CASSIDRQNTEAFF. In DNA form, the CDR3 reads TGTGCCAGCAGCATAGACAGGCAGAACACTGAAGCTTTCTTT.